This TCR beta chain was sequenced for a study of cytomegalovirus exposure and HLA in healthy donors (TCRdb year 2017). With regard to the full study: According to an earlier analysis of 550 to 700 of the donors, roughly 180 million T cells yielded 90 million to 130 million unique TCR beta sequences and approximately 300 Gb of sequence data. The study combined high-throughput TCR immunosequencing, statistical association of individual TCRs with disease status, and machine learning to predict cytomegalovirus infection status. Roughly 5 DR-DQ haplotypes were handled as single units for association and clustering, since linkage in the cohort was strong. All discovery cohort repertoires had been generated using a single sequencing platform. Using immunosequencing, the study profiled T cell repertoires from about 610 subjects and related those repertoires to cytomegalovirus serostatus. HLA typing included class I and class II loci at four-digit resolution. The study aimed to test whether signatures of past pathogen exposure could be identified by cataloging public T cell receptors. A later genetic analysis used genome-wide SNP genotypes for about 60% of the roughly 700 donors, treating that subset as a discovery cohort. The number of typed donors differed by locus: 629-630 for A, B, C, DRB1 and DQB1; 522 for DQA1; 606 for DPA1; and around 490 for DPB1. Across approximately 420 genotyped donors of the cohort, an average of about 200,000 unique TCR beta nucleotide sequences per donor were sequenced, and roughly 17% of those sequences were non-productive. Along with the approximately 670-subject first cohort, a separate validation cohort of over a hundred different subjects was used. In an earlier analysis of about 590 of the donors, high-throughput TCR beta sequencing was used to judge whether each TCR beta V gene segment behaved as functional or pseudogenic. A later analysis re-examined previously published TCR beta repertoires from more than 550 donors and added high-resolution HLA genotyping to investigate patterns of TCR occurrence. About 280 gigabases of sequencing data and 70 million to 85 million unique TCR sequences were included in an early release covering 500 to 750 HLA-typed donors. Rather than using new phenotypic data, the later analysis identified candidate immune exposures from TCR beta sequences and from how often those sequences occurred across donors. Of the roughly 420 genotyped donors, 65% to 90% were placed in the genetic ancestry cluster associated with self-reported Caucasian donors. Donor age, sex, ethnicity and CMV serostatus were compiled together with the repertoire data. Points the paper makes about the study in general: Assigning TCR associations to individual alleles was difficult when HLA alleles, especially DR and DQ, strongly co-occurred. Immune exposure information for the cohort was limited to CMV serostatus. In the study, about 150 TCR beta chains were listed as associated with cytomegalovirus. Specific HLA alleles were associated with 15,000 to 20,000 TCR beta sequences at a false discovery rate of 0.05 in a later analysis. According to a later analysis, most CMV-associated TCR beta chains appeared to be HLA-restricted, and the HLA associations seemed to be driven largely by CMV exposure. In this cohort, only TCR beta chains were sequenced, and detectable features were limited by the absence of alpha or paired-chain data. According to a later analysis, TCR association rates differed among HLA loci, with DRB1 alleles showing the most associated TCRs and HLA-C alleles showing the fewest. Most TCR sequences were observed very rarely across donors, whereas some public TCRs were present in many individuals. Because counts were too low, 15 to 20 rarely observed V segments, including chromosome 9 orphons, were left out of the earlier analysis of 587 of the donors. V-gene and J-gene trimming of TCR beta chains was associated with a missense DCLRE1C variant in a later genetic analysis, and the association was replicated in an independent cohort. Compared with equally common non-associated chains, HLA-associated TCR beta chains in a later analysis were more clonally expanded and had lower generation probabilities. In a later analysis, several top co-occurrence clusters were reported to appear linked to parvovirus B19, influenza, CMV and Epstein-Barr virus. Roughly uniform sequencing depth across donors was assumed in presence/absence analyses, although this assumption may not hold. Some IMGT-functional V segments, including TRBV6-2 and TRBV6-3, could not be distinguished by the 87-base-pair reads and were therefore excluded. Correlated functional status among segregating V segments might reflect linkage disequilibrium, but an unknown experimental factor could not be ruled out. A further reported finding was that TCR beta sequences accurately predicted the HLA-A and HLA-B alleles for most subjects in the first cohort. Broadly in line with IMGT annotations, most TCR beta V segments showed up in productive rearrangements about 87% or about 30% of the time in an earlier analysis of 450 to 750 of the donors. A group of highly shared sequence variants was considered likely to be a technical artifact of the sequencing pipeline. In a later genetic analysis, fewer N-insertions in productive TCRs were reported among donors in an Asian-associated ancestry cluster than the roughly 640-donor mean. It was suggested by the authors that the approach could potentially be generalized to other disease states and immunological phenotypes. The classifier was reported to diagnose cytomegalovirus status with high specificity and sensitivity in both the original and validation cohorts. HLA typing was unavailable for some donors at each locus, so association tests used only the typed subset. Three of the identified cytomegalovirus-associated TCR beta chains were confirmed in vitro to be specific for cytomegalovirus antigens.

In total, more than 500 healthy bone marrow donors made up the cohort. All cohort members were sampled while nominally healthy, although unrecorded immune exposures were likely present. The donor was CMV seronegative and belonged to the group of around 400 seronegative cohort members. Every donor gave a peripheral blood sample, and the peripheral blood mononuclear cells from that sample were used for TCR beta sequencing. Genomic DNA was extracted from the blood cell samples with the Qiagen DNeasy Blood Extraction Kit. The library was made by the immunoSEQ multiplex PCR assay. A mixture of 60 forward primers for TCR Vbeta segments and 13 reverse primers for TCR Jbeta segments was used in the multiplex PCR. The CDR3 region of rearranged TCR beta genes was amplified from genomic DNA by a multiplex PCR assay. The amplified TCR beta libraries were sequenced on the Illumina HiSeq System as 87-base-pair reads. As for how the authors treated the data: In a later analysis, approximately 74 million unique TCR beta chains were counted across the 500 to 850 repertoires, and roughly 11 million of these chains were shared by at least two donors. A nearest-neighbor algorithm error-corrected the raw reads and collapsed the reads into unique sequences, merging closely related sequences to remove PCR and sequencing errors. Alignment of CDR3 sequences to IMGT reference sequences was used to assign V, D and J gene segments. For a sequence to be retained, a match of at least six nucleotides to both a V gene segment and a J gene segment was required. Rearrangements were classified as productive when the CDR3 lacked stop codons and remained in frame with V and J, and all other rearrangements were classified as non-productive. CDR3 was defined according to IMGT convention as the region running from the second conserved V-encoded cysteine to the conserved J-encoded phenylalanine. In an earlier analysis of around 570 of the donors, sequences lacking an unambiguous match to a single V gene segment were excluded. In an earlier analysis of 500 to 750 of the donors, V segments were called functional above 56.7% productive rearrangements and were called segregating when the between-donor standard deviation exceeded 5%. A statistical classification framework was built for diagnosing cytomegalovirus status from the catalog of TCR beta chain sequences. In a later analysis, TCR nucleotide sequences were compared against IMGT/GENE-DB human TR gene sequences so that V and J genes could be assigned. The TCRdist pipeline was used in a later analysis to assign CDR3 sequences and most-parsimonious VDJ recombination scenarios. In a later analysis, every TCR beta chain was defined by the combination of its CDR3 amino acid sequence and its V-gene family, and reads without a unique V-gene family were dropped. A later analysis removed 500 to 600 highly shared, low-generation-probability nucleotide sequences to deal with suspected cross-contamination and a sequencing artifact. For each public chain, a later analysis derived a clonal expansion index from normalized ranks of inferred template counts within each repertoire. A later analysis computed generation probabilities with a VDJ recombination model fitted to out-of-frame rearrangements, and checked the results against IGoR. A later analysis scored TCR-TCR, TCR-HLA and TCR-CMV co-occurrence with hypergeometric tests, applying a repertoire-size bias correction to TCR pairs. A later analysis estimated false discovery rates by permuting HLA or CMV assignments 20 times. In a later analysis, co-occurring TCRs were grouped using DBSCAN, and TCRdist sequence similarity was added for clustering within HLA-allele-positive subsets. Co-occurrence clustering excluded repertoires with fewer than 30,000 or more than 120,000 public chains, plus five with anomalous nucleotide sharing. The table comes from immuneACCESS by way of TCRdb, which keeps in-frame sequences with V and J called. Part of the clones is missing from these tables; in studies checked, under half for an unresolved V gene and the rest for unknown reasons. V, J and clone size are those of that table, while D and trimming were read from the DNA. The sample contains about 150,000 clones, around 83% of them found a single time. The top ten clonotypes cover about 2.4% of the sample.

With regard to this clone: No antigen is known for it. No much larger clone is present one base from it, and per-base qualities are unavailable.

Looking up the germline V gene yields CDR1 SGHRS and CDR2 YFSETQ. The CDR3, cysteine through phenylalanine, is 11 amino acids long. The entry retains the CDR3 DNA only, 33 bases that are in frame from base 1. Relative to germline, V is 2 bases shorter and J is 10 bases shorter, with 9 bases between their ends. This chain is built from TRBV5-1 and TRBJ1-2; a confident D gene designation cannot be given. This sequence originates from a woman under 30 in good health and CMV-seronegative. The source material was PBMCs. The CDR3 amino acid sequence is: CASSFPGDYTF. Here is the DNA: TGCGCCAGCAGCTTCCCGGGAGACTACACCTTC.